A selection of T cell receptor beta chains follows, all from one sample in a study of shared clonotypes between healthy human individuals. Clones were sequenced by immunoSEQ multiplex PCR, and TCRdb holds only the in-frame ones, with some missing. The table lists about 1.5 million clones, 95% to 97% of them singletons. The sample taken for sequencing was naive CD4+ T cells sorted from blood. All receptors derive from a man aged 30 to 45 in good health. The CDR3 runs from the conserved cysteine through the conserved F or W. A D gene is named only where the DNA matches it firmly. Clone size appears in some rows only: once, few, many, or a class for an expanded clone.

D gene	V gene	clone size	J gene	CDR3 protein	CDR3 DNA
TRBD1	TRBV7-9	-	TRBJ1-1	CASSSRTGGAGNTEAFF	TGTGCCAGCAGCTCGCGGACAGGGGGCGCGGGGAACACTGAAGCTTTCTTT
TRBD1	TRBV11-2	-	TRBJ1-1	CASSSSGTGGYTEAFF	TGTGCCAGCAGCTCCTCAGGGACAGGGGGATACACTGAAGCTTTCTTT
-	TRBV10-3	-	TRBJ1-2	CAIRGSQISYGYTF	TGTGCCATCAGGGGGTCACAGATCTCCTATGGCTACACCTTC
TRBD1	TRBV2	-	TRBJ2-5	CASSLGQLQETQYF	TGTGCCAGCAGTTTGGGACAGCTTCAAGAGACCCAGTACTTC
-	TRBV6-6	-	TRBJ2-2	CASSLTGLNTGELFF	TGTGCCAGCAGTTTGACGGGGTTGAACACCGGGGAGCTGTTTTTT
TRBD2	TRBV5-1	-	TRBJ2-7	CATRPQGAGDYEQYF	TGCGCCACCCGGCCTCAGGGAGCGGGAGACTACGAGCAGTACTTC
-	TRBV7-2	once	TRBJ2-7	CASSTRVPYEQYF	TGTGCCAGCAGCACCCGGGTCCCCTACGAGCAGTACTTC
-	TRBV6-6	once	TRBJ1-3	CASSYNAGVSGNTIYF	TGTGCCAGCAGTTACAACGCAGGGGTTTCGGGAAACACCATATATTTT
-	TRBV28	-	TRBJ1-4	CASSFLGSDEKLFF	TGTGCCAGCAGTTTCCTGGGATCTGATGAAAAACTGTTTTTT
-	TRBV27	once	TRBJ2-3	CASSLTYTDTQYF	TGTGCCAGCAGTTTAACATACACAGATACGCAGTATTTT
TRBD2	TRBV30	-	TRBJ2-3	CAWSVWAGGSTDTQYF	TGTGCCTGGAGTGTCTGGGCGGGAGGTTCCACAGATACGCAGTATTTT
TRBD2	TRBV9	-	TRBJ2-3	CASSRSLAGASSSTDTQYF	TGTGCCAGCAGCCGTTCGCTAGCGGGGGCCTCTTCTAGCACAGATACGCAGTATTTT
TRBD2	TRBV30	-	TRBJ2-7	CAWSSTRTSGIVYEQYF	TGTGCCTGGAGCTCTACGCGGACTAGCGGGATAGTCTACGAGCAGTACTTC
-	TRBV11-2	-	TRBJ1-3	CASRLGWGTGNTIYF	TGTGCCAGCCGGCTGGGGTGGGGGACTGGAAACACCATATATTTT
TRBD2	TRBV10-3	-	TRBJ2-1	CAISVSSGMGNEQFF	TGTGCCATCAGCGTTTCTAGCGGGATGGGCAATGAGCAGTTCTTC
-	TRBV5-4	-	TRBJ1-3	CASNQKGRGNTIYF	TGTGCCAGCAATCAGAAGGGCCGTGGAAACACCATATATTTT
TRBD2	TRBV5-1	once	TRBJ2-1	CASSFTGTSGYNEQFF	TGCGCCAGCAGCTTTACTGGGACTAGCGGATACAATGAGCAGTTCTTC
-	TRBV7-2	-	TRBJ2-3	CASSPTRSSTDTQYF	TGTGCCAGCAGCCCGACAAGATCGAGCACAGATACGCAGTATTTT
-	TRBV28	-	TRBJ2-5	CASSSYWPTGTGQETQYF	TGTGCCAGCAGTTCTTATTGGCCAACCGGGACCGGCCAAGAGACCCAGTACTTC
-	TRBV10-3	-	TRBJ2-7	CAISVSGPVDGEQYF	TGTGCCATCAGTGTTTCGGGACCCGTTGACGGAGAGCAGTACTTC
TRBD1	TRBV5-1	-	TRBJ2-2	CASRETGTGATGELFF	TGCGCCAGCAGAGAAACCGGGACAGGGGCCACCGGGGAGCTGTTTTTT
-	TRBV25-1	-	TRBJ2-7	CASSEFGGSYEQYF	TGTGCCAGCAGTGAATTTGGGGGTTCCTACGAGCAGTACTTC
TRBD1	TRBV5-1	-	TRBJ2-2	CASSQEPGQGLVGELFF	TGCGCCAGCAGCCAAGAGCCGGGACAGGGGCTTGTCGGGGAGCTGTTTTTT
TRBD2	TRBV28	few	TRBJ2-7	CASTGLAVYEQYF	TGTGCCAGTACGGGACTAGCGGTCTACGAGCAGTACTTC
TRBD1	TRBV6-1	once	TRBJ2-7	CASMGTGETYEQYF	TGTGCCAGCATGGGGACAGGGGAGACCTACGAGCAGTACTTC
-	TRBV7-7	-	TRBJ2-3	CASSLAPPGEGRITDTQYF	TGTGCCAGCAGCTTAGCGCCCCCTGGTGAGGGCCGCATCACAGATACGCAGTATTTT
TRBD1	TRBV5-1	-	TRBJ2-1	CASSLVGRGNEQFF	TGCGCCAGCAGCTTGGTTGGCAGGGGGAATGAGCAGTTCTTC
-	TRBV2	-	TRBJ2-7	CASSDRAGGSYEQYF	TGTGCCAGCAGTGATCGGGCAGGAGGTTCCTACGAGCAGTACTTC
TRBD1	TRBV15	-	TRBJ2-2	CATRPDRGGSGELFF	TGTGCCACCAGACCGGACAGGGGAGGTTCCGGGGAGCTGTTTTTT
-	TRBV9	once	TRBJ1-5	CASSAGVTDEQPQHF	TGTGCCAGCAGCGCGGGGGTTACAGACGAACAGCCCCAGCATTTT
-	TRBV28	-	TRBJ1-5	CASSITNQPQHF	TGTGCCAGCAGTATTACCAATCAGCCCCAGCATTTT
-	TRBV19	-	TRBJ1-1	CASSIVGVHTEAFF	TGTGCCAGTAGTATTGTGGGGGTGCACACTGAAGCTTTCTTT
-	TRBV4-1	-	TRBJ2-1	CASSQGAFYNPDEQFF	TGCGCCAGCAGCCAAGGGGCCTTCTATAACCCAGATGAGCAGTTCTTC
-	TRBV11-1	-	TRBJ2-2	CASSFTYAGELFF	TGTGCCAGCAGCTTTACATACGCGGGGGAGCTGTTTTTT
TRBD2	TRBV18	-	TRBJ2-1	CASSPPGLAGAVEQFF	TGTGCCAGCTCACCACCGGGGCTAGCGGGAGCGGTTGAGCAGTTCTTC
-	TRBV7-8	-	TRBJ2-7	CASSLVGVGKVVQYF	TGTGCCAGCAGCTTAGTAGGGGTGGGGAAGGTTGTGCAGTACTTC
-	TRBV2	-	TRBJ2-1	CARNQLGESSYNEQFF	TGTGCCAGGAATCAGTTAGGGGAAAGCTCCTACAATGAGCAGTTCTTC
TRBD1	TRBV18	-	TRBJ2-7	CASSAVAGGGSSEQYF	TGTGCCAGCTCAGCGGTGGCAGGGGGTGGCTCTAGCGAGCAGTACTTC
-	TRBV5-1	-	TRBJ2-1	CASSLSPWGNEQFF	TGCGCCAGCAGCTTGAGTCCCTGGGGCAATGAGCAGTTCTTC
-	TRBV29-1	-	TRBJ2-7	CSVGYSFYEQYF	TGCAGCGTTGGCTACAGCTTCTACGAGCAGTACTTC
-	TRBV9	-	TRBJ2-3	CASSPQTRTDTQYF	TGTGCCAGCAGCCCTCAGACTAGAACAGATACGCAGTATTTT
-	TRBV19	-	TRBJ2-7	CASRRQGRDEQYF	TGTGCCAGTAGAAGGCAGGGTAGGGACGAGCAGTACTTC
-	TRBV28	-	TRBJ2-5	CASSYHSGLGRETQYF	TGTGCCAGCAGTTATCATAGCGGACTGGGTCGGGAGACCCAGTACTTC
TRBD1	TRBV4-1	-	TRBJ2-7	CASLGQGKNEQYF	TGCGCCAGCCTAGGACAGGGGAAAAACGAGCAGTACTTC
-	TRBV25-1	once	TRBJ2-1	CATGGRLRRSGQFF	TGTGCCACCGGAGGGAGGTTAAGGCGTAGTGGGCAGTTCTTC
-	TRBV9	-	TRBJ2-2	CASSPRREYTGELFF	TGTGCCAGCAGCCCACGCAGGGAATACACCGGGGAGCTGTTTTTT
-	TRBV28	-	TRBJ1-1	CASSHIMNTEAFF	TGTGCCAGCAGTCACATCATGAACACTGAAGCTTTCTTT